Given below is one T cell receptor (beta chain) in context. Antigen specificity is unknown. These data come from a study of shared clonotypes between healthy human individuals. In the study overall: Donors consisted of a couple of women and a few men between 18 and 49. CD8 memory received one plate per donor, CD8 naive two, CD4 memory three and CD4 naive three.

Broader study findings: Naive subsets usually exceeded memory subsets in estimated richness.

V lost 1 base to trimming and J lost 9 bases; unmatched junction nucleotides: 11. There are 16 residues in the CDR3. In germline, CDR1 is SGHAT, CDR2 FQNNGV. As processed by the authors: There were no quality scores in the junction-only immunoSEQ sequences, so filtering differed. Produced via immunoSEQ multiplex PCR; TCRdb's table is partial and in-frame only. The V and J calls and the clone size are those of that table, but D and trimming were determined from the DNA. The top ten clones hold under 2% of a sample with 600,000 to 700,000 clones, roughly 73% of them seen once. The chain has TRBV11-2 and TRBJ2-1, with 8 nucleotides matching TRBD2. Sequenced sample: memory CD4+ T cells sorted from blood. Subset: CD45RA-negative fraction. The sequence was obtained from a woman aged 25 to 39 in good health. The CDR3 region is CASSLVGSGIFLEQFF. The CDR3 region has the DNA TGTGCCAGCAGCTTAGTTGGTAGCGGGATATTTCTTGAGCAGTTCTTC.